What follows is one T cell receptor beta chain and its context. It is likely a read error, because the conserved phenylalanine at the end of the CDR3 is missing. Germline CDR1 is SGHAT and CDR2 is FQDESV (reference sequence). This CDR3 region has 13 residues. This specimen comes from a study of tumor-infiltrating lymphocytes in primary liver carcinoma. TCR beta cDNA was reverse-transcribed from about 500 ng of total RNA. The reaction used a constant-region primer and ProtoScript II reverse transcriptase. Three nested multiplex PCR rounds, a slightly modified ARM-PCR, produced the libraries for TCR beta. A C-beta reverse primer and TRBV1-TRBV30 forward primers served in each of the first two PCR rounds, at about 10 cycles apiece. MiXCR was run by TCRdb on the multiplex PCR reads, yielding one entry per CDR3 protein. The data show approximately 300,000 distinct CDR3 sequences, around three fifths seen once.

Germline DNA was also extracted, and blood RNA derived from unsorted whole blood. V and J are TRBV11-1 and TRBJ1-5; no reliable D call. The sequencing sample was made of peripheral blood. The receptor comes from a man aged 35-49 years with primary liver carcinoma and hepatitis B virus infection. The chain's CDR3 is CTSSFSRNQPQHL. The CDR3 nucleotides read TGTACCAGCAGCTTTTCGCGCAATCAGCCCCAGCATCTT.